One sample yielded the 4 T cell receptor beta chains listed below, sequenced in a study of T-cell memory formation after mild COVID-19. TCRdb called the 5' RACE reads again in MiXCR, with one record for every CDR3 protein. The table includes fewer than 110,000 distinct CDR3 sequences, around an eighth detected once. Source material: PBMCs or a T cell subset sorted from them (not recorded which). These receptors originate from a man between 18 and 35 years old who had mild COVID-19 (a few samples of this study predate the infection). Cell type and time point are not known.

This clonotype appeared once. The V and J genes are TRBV6-6 and TRBJ2-3; possible D gene TRBD1, 6 bases. The CDR3 is made up of 13 amino acids. V dropped 6 bases and J dropped 6 bases, with 13 bases sitting between them. The germline gives CDR1 MNHNY, CDR2 SVGAGI (reference sequence). As DNA, the CDR3 is TGTGCCAGCAGAAGTACAGGGCCCGATACGCAGTATTTT. It encodes CASRSTGPDTQYF.

This clonotype was seen repeatedly, ten times or more. This chain joins TRBV12-3 or TRBV12-4 and TRBJ2-5, with no clear D. The CDR3 contains 12 residues. V was shortened by 1 base and J by 4 bases, with 4 bases between the two germline ends. CDR3: CASSLVLETQYF. Here the CDR3 DNA reads TGTGCCAGCAGTTTAGTCCTAGAGACCCAGTACTTC.

This clonotype has only a few counts. CDR3 sequence (DNA): TGTGCCAGCAGTGATCCAGCCAGGACCTACGAGCAGTACGTC. The encoded protein is CASSDPARTYEQYV. J is TRBJ2-7 and V is TRBV2; D is unresolved. Germline loops: CDR1 SNHLY, CDR2 FYNNEI. There are 14 residues in the CDR3. The germline V and J ends were trimmed by 3 bases and 2 bases, with 11 bases remaining between them.

This clonotype was counted many times. The gene calls are TRBV15 and TRBJ1-5; D ambiguous. Per the germline V gene, CDR1 is LNHNV and CDR2 is YYDKDF (reference sequence). The CDR3 covers 15 residues. The V and J ends lost 0 bases and 4 bases respectively, with 10 bases between them. The CDR3: CATSRDRAANQPQHF. The CDR3, as DNA: TGTGCCACCAGCAGAGATCGGGCAGCAAATCAGCCCCAGCATTTT.